A selection of T cell receptor beta chains follows, all from one sample in a study of blood T cells in healthy people across ages. Via MiXCR, TCRdb re-called the 5' RACE reads, giving one row per CDR3 protein. Found here are fewer than 2 million distinct CDR3 sequences, roughly 43% of them singletons; the top ten hold more than 20%. The sample was blood. The origin of the receptors is a human donor in good health. The CDR3 runs from the conserved cysteine through the conserved F or W. D genes are given only for firm matches. Clone size appears in some rows only: once, few, many, or a class for an expanded clone.

V gene,J gene,clone size,D gene,CDR3 length,CDR3 DNA,CDR3 protein
TRBV4-3,TRBJ2-1,few,TRBD2,15,TGCGCCAGCAGCCCTACTAGCGGGGAGTATCATGAGCAGTTCTTC,CASSPTSGEYHEQFF
TRBV28,TRBJ2-4,.,TRBD2,22,TGTGCCAGCAGTTTACGAGGGGCGTGGGTAGCGGGGGGGCCCGGCTCCAAAAACATTCAGTACTTC,CASSLRGAWVAGGPGSKNIQYF
TRBV9,TRBJ1-5,.,.,14,TGTGCCAGCAGCGTAGGGAGGAGGAATCAGCCCCAGCATTTT,CASSVGRRNQPQHF
TRBV18,TRBJ2-7,once,TRBD1,15,TGTGCCCGCTCAAGAGCGGACAGGGGGACCTACGAGCAGTACTTC,CARSRADRGTYEQYF
TRBV4-2,TRBJ2-7,many,.,14,TGTGCCAGCAGCCATGAAGGACGTGCCTACGAGCAGTACTTC,CASSHEGRAYEQYF
TRBV12-3/TRBV12-4,TRBJ1-1,few,.,11,TGTGCCAGCCGGGGGGTCACTGAAGCTTTCTTT,CASRGVTEAFF
TRBV2,TRBJ1-4,few,.,15,TGTGCCAGCAGTCACCCGGGTTTTGTTAATGAAAAACTGTTTTTT,CASSHPGFVNEKLFF
TRBV12-3/TRBV12-4,TRBJ2-3,.,TRBD2,16,TGTGCCAGCAGTAAACCAGCGGGGGGAATTTCGGATACGCAGTATTTT,CASSKPAGGISDTQYF
TRBV7-2,TRBJ2-5,few,TRBD2,15,TGTGCCAGCAGCACAGGGACTAGCGGGACGGAGACCCAGTACTTC,CASSTGTSGTETQYF
TRBV5-1,TRBJ2-5,.,.,16,TGCGCCAGCAGCTTGGGGTGGGAAGCTTACTCCTACGAGCGGTACTTC,CASSLGWEAYSYERYF
TRBV3-1,TRBJ2-2,.,.,15,TGTGCCAGCAGCCAAGTTTTAGGTTACACCGGGGAGCTGTTTTTT,CASSQVLGYTGELFF
TRBV29-1,TRBJ2-5,many,.,14,TGCAGCGTTGGGTTGGTTGTCCGCACGGAGACCCAGTACTTC,CSVGLVVRTETQYF
TRBV10-3,TRBJ2-7,.,TRBD1,17,TGTGCCATCAGTTTTTTCACCGGGACAGAGAGCTCCTACGAGCAGTACTTC,CAISFFTGTESSYEQYF
TRBV12-3/TRBV12-4,TRBJ1-1,.,TRBD1,18,TGTGCCAGCAGTTTAGTCCTGGACAGGCGGCCTGTCGATGCTGAAGCTTTCTTT,CASSLVLDRRPVDAEAFF
TRBV4-1,TRBJ2-4,.,.,14,TGCGCCAGCAGCCAAGCTGGGTCGAAAAACATTCAGTACTTC,CASSQAGSKNIQYF
TRBV29-1,TRBJ2-2,few,.,11,TGCAGCGTTGAAGACGGCGGGGAGCTGTTTTTT,CSVEDGGELFF
TRBV28,TRBJ2-7,.,.,14,TGTGCCAGCAGTGACTCCCGACACTACTACGAGCAGTACTTC,CASSDSRHYYEQYF
TRBV7-2,TRBJ2-5,few,.,14,TGTGCCAGCAGCTTATACACCTCCCGGGAGACCCAGTACTTC,CASSLYTSRETQYF
TRBV7-9,TRBJ1-1,.,.,13,TGTGCCAGCGAAGAGGGCAGGGGCACTGAAGCTTTCTTT,CASEEGRGTEAFF
TRBV20-1,TRBJ2-3,.,TRBD2,13,TGCAGCCAGCGGGGGGCTAGCACAGATACGCAGTATTTT,CSQRGASTDTQYF
TRBV15,TRBJ1-5,.,.,16,TGTGCCACCAGCGTAGCAGGGCGCCATAGCAATCAGCCCCAGCATTTT,CATSVAGRHSNQPQHF
TRBV3-1,TRBJ1-2,few,TRBD1,15,TGTGCCAGCAGCCGCTCAGGGGGGACTAACTATGGCTACACCTTC,CASSRSGGTNYGYTF
TRBV7-8,TRBJ1-4,once,.,13,TGTGCCAGCAGCTTAGGTTGGGACGAAAAACTGTTTTTT,CASSLGWDEKLFF
TRBV21-1,TRBJ2-4,once,.,8,TGTGCCAGCAGCAAAAAGTACTTC,CASSKKYF
TRBV7-9,TRBJ2-7,few,TRBD2,15,TGTGCCAGCAGCCCCGGACTAGCGGAGGAGGATGAGCAGTACTTC,CASSPGLAEEDEQYF
TRBV20-1,TRBJ2-3,.,TRBD2,20,TGCAGTGCTAGAGATTGGGGGAAACCTCGGACGCGGGGGGATAGGAATACGCAGTATTTT,CSARDWGKPRTRGDRNTQYF
TRBV11-1,TRBJ2-1,.,TRBD1,13,TGTGCCCGTGGGGACAGCTCCTACAATGAGCAGTTCTTC,CARGDSSYNEQFF
TRBV5-1,TRBJ1-5,.,.,15,TGCGCCAGCGGCTTGGGACAAAGTGTGGATCAGCCCCAGCATTTT,CASGLGQSVDQPQHF
TRBV20-1,TRBJ2-1,few,.,16,TGCAGTGCTAGAGGAGGGGTCCGGCGGCCCTCGGATGAGCAGTTCTTC,CSARGGVRRPSDEQFF